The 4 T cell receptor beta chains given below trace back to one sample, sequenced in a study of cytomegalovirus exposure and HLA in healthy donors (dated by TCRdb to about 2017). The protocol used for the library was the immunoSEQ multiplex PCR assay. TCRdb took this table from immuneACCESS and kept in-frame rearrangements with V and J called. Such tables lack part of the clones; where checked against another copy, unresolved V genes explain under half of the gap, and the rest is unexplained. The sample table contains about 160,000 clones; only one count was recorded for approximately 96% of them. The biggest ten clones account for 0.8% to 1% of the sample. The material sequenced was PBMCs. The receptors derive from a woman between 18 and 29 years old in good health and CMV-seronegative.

The CDR3 DNA is TGCGCCAGCAGCTTGGGCCCGGGTACCTCCTACGAGCAGTACTTC. This translates into CASSLGPGTSYEQYF. The chain uses TRBV5-1 and TRBJ2-7; D gene uncertain. This CDR3 has 15 amino acids. CDR1 SGHRS and CDR2 YFSETQ come from the germline V gene. V was cut by 0 bases and J by 0 bases, with 10 bases left in between.

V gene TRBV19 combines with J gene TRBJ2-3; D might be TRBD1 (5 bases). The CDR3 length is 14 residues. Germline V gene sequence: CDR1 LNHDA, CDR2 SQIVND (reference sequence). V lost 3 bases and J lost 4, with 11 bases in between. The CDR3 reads CASSIRRVSDTQYF. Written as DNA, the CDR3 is TGTGCCAGTAGTATCCGCAGGGTTTCAGATACGCAGTATTTT.

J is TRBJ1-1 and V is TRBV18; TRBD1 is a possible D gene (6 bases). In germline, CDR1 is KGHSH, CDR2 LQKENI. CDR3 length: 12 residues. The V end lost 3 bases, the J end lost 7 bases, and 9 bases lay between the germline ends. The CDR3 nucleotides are TGTGCCAGCTCACCTACAGGGTTTGAAGCTTTCTTT. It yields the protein CASSPTGFEAFF.

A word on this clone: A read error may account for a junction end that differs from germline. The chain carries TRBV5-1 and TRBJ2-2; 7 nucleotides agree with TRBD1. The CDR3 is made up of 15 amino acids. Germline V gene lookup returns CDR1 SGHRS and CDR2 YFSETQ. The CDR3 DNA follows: TGCGCCAGCAGTTTGGACAGGTCGGACACCGGGGAGCTGTTTTTT. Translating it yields CASSLDRSDTGELFF.